This entry concerns a single T cell receptor (beta chain). Antigen specificity is unknown. This sample was included in a study of PD-L1 blockade in urothelial cancer. As for the study in general: Males with urothelial cancer arising in the bladder constituted most of the roughly 30 patients. Overall study results and limits: Pretreatment peripheral blood TCR clonality that fell below the median predicted better survival among the patients studied.

PCRs each included synthetic TCR analog templates spiked in. Measured with immunoSEQ multiplex PCR; TCRdb has only the in-frame clones, and not every one. The sample shows 29,000 or so clones, around 87% of them seen only once. The cohort comprised individuals with locally advanced or metastatic urothelial carcinoma. V lost 3 bases and J 6 bases, leaving 9 bases between the germline ends. CDR3 length: 11 amino acids. Germline assignment: CDR1 GTSNPN and CDR2 SVGIG (reference sequence). The chain combines TRBV30 with TRBJ2-7; a possible D gene is TRBD2 (7 bases). The sample consisted of PBMCs, taken around atezolizumab (anti-PD-L1) treatment. The origin of this receptor is a man in his fifties or sixties with urothelial cancer. The CDR3 region is CAWRGGGEQYF. CDR3 sequence (DNA): TGTGCCTGGAGGGGAGGGGGCGAGCAGTACTTC.